A selection of T cell receptor beta chains follows, all from one sample in a study of T cells in Graves' hyperthyroidism and ophthalmopathy. TCRdb re-derived calls from the multiplex PCR reads in MiXCR, one entry per CDR3 protein. The sample records fewer than 350,000 distinct CDR3 sequences, roughly 18% being singletons. Sequencing was carried out using blood. The receptors come from a woman between 50 and 59 years old with Graves' hyperthyroidism. Both conserved end residues are part of each CDR3. Each record gives: J gene, clone size, D gene, V gene, CDR3 DNA, CDR3 protein. A D gene is named only where the DNA matches it firmly. Clone size, where shown, is once, few, many, or a class for clones that have expanded.

TRBJ2-1	-	TRBD2	TRBV18	TGTGCCAGCTCACCGGTTGGGAGGGCCGGTGATGAGCAGTTCTTC	CASSPVGRAGDEQFF
TRBJ1-6	-	-	TRBV12-3/TRBV12-4	TGTGCCAGCAGTGTAGGGGGTAGCTCCTATAATTCACCCCTCCACTTT	CASSVGGSSYNSPLHF
TRBJ2-6	once	-	TRBV6-5	TGTGCCAGCAGTTACCCGGTATTTGGCAGGGCCCCTCTGAGCTCTGGGGCCAACGTCCTGACTTTC	CASSYPVFGRAPLSSGANVLTF
TRBJ2-2	many	-	TRBV6-1	TGTGCCAGCAGTGAATGGACTCGGGACACCGGGGAGCTGTTTTTT	CASSEWTRDTGELFF
TRBJ2-3	many	-	TRBV5-1	TGCGCCAGCAGCTTGGCGGGGGTTACGCAGTATTTT	CASSLAGVTQYF
TRBJ1-5	few	-	TRBV29-1	TGCAGCGTTGTAACAGGGAGTCGAGATCAGCCCCAGCATTTT	CSVVTGSRDQPQHF
TRBJ2-5	many	-	TRBV3-1	TGTGCCAGCAGCCAAGAGGGCAGTCCCTTCCAAGAGACCCAGTACTTC	CASSQEGSPFQETQYF
TRBJ1-1	few	TRBD1	TRBV6-1	TGTGCCAGCAGTGAAGGCCGACAGGGCGCTTTCTTT	CASSEGRQGAFF
TRBJ2-3	many	TRBD1	TRBV29-1	TGCAGCGTAGACGACTTCCGGGACAGGGGTCCAGTCACGCAGTATTTT	CSVDDFRDRGPVTQYF
TRBJ2-3	many	-	TRBV12-3/TRBV12-4	TGTGCCAGGGCTGGAGAGGGAGATACGCAGTATTTT	CARAGEGDTQYF
TRBJ1-1	-	-	TRBV14	TGTGCCAGCAGCCAAGATCTCCAGGGGCGTGAAGCTTTCTTT	CASSQDLQGREAFF
TRBJ2-2	many	-	TRBV18	TGTGCCAGCTTAGCTTCGGGAGCCACCGGGGAGCTGTTTTTT	CASLASGATGELFF
TRBJ2-6	many	-	TRBV2	TGTGCCAGCACCGGGGGCTCCGGGGCCAACGTCCTGACTTTC	CASTGGSGANVLTF
TRBJ2-2	many	TRBD2	TRBV7-2	TGTGCCAGCAACACCCTAGCGGGAGTGGTCACCGGGGAGCTGTTTTTT	CASNTLAGVVTGELFF
TRBJ2-2	many	TRBD1	TRBV7-3	TGTGCCAGCAGCTCAACAGGGGGAACCGGGGAGCTGTTTTTT	CASSSTGGTGELFF
TRBJ2-4	-	-	TRBV6-9	TGTGCCAGCAGTTATCAGGGAGCCAAAAACATTCAGTACTTC	CASSYQGAKNIQYF
TRBJ2-1	few	-	TRBV6-1	TGTGCCAGCAGGTACGCGCAACCCAGCTCCTACAATGAGCAGTTCTTC	CASRYAQPSSYNEQFF
TRBJ2-5	many	TRBD1	TRBV6-1	TGTGCCAGCAGCGTTCCGGGACAGGGCTCAGAGACCCAGTACTTC	CASSVPGQGSETQYF
TRBJ2-1	many	TRBD2	TRBV7-2	TGTGCCAGCAGGTGGGGGGGGGATGAGCAGTTCTTC	CASRWGGDEQFF
TRBJ1-1	many	TRBD1	TRBV28	TGTGCCAGCACCGGGACAGGGGGCTACACTGAAGCTTTCTTT	CASTGTGGYTEAFF
TRBJ1-1	many	-	TRBV2	TGTGCCAGCAGAGCGCCCTCTTACATGAACACTGAAGCTTTCTTT	CASRAPSYMNTEAFF
TRBJ1-5	many	TRBD1	TRBV27	TGTGCCAGCAGTTTATTTGGCCCGCTACCGGGACAGACATATAGCAATCAGCCCCAGCATTTT	CASSLFGPLPGQTYSNQPQHF
TRBJ1-1	few	-	TRBV18	TGTGCCAGCTCATCTGGGACGGCCCCTGAAGCTTTCTTT	CASSSGTAPEAFF
TRBJ2-3	many	-	TRBV20-1	TGCAGTGCTTGGATGCCAGATACGCAGTATTTT	CSAWMPDTQYF
TRBJ2-2	many	-	TRBV12-3/TRBV12-4	TGTGCCAGCAGCCGAGAGGCCGGGGACACCGGGGAGCTGTTTTTT	CASSREAGDTGELFF
TRBJ2-5	-	TRBD1	TRBV19	TGTGCCAGTCGAGACAGGGGGAACCGGGAGACCCAGTACTTC	CASRDRGNRETQYF
TRBJ2-3	many	TRBD2	TRBV28	TGTGCCAGCAGTTCACTAGCGGGAGGACCTGATACGCAGTATTTT	CASSSLAGGPDTQYF
TRBJ1-4	-	-	TRBV5-1	TGCGCCAGCAGCTTGGTCCAGGGAGGAAAACTGTTTTTT	CASSLVQGGKLFF
TRBJ1-1	-	-	TRBV15	TGTGCCACCAGTCCCAGTCGAGTCCCTGGAGCTTTCTTT	CATSPSRVPGAFF
TRBJ1-2	-	-	TRBV14	TGTGCCAGCAGCCAAGGAAGAAAGAACTATGGCTACACCTTC	CASSQGRKNYGYTF
TRBJ2-5	many	-	TRBV7-9	TGTGCCAGCAGCCCACCGGACGCAGAGACCCAGTACTTC	CASSPPDAETQYF
TRBJ2-7	few	-	TRBV20-1	TGCAGTGCATTCAGCGGAGACGGAGACGAGCAGTACTTC	CSAFSGDGDEQYF
TRBJ1-1	many	-	TRBV6-1	TGTGCCAGCAGCCATACGACAGGCACTGAAGCTTTCTTT	CASSHTTGTEAFF
TRBJ1-1	few	TRBD1	TRBV10-1	TGCGCCAGCAGTGAGACAGGGGTGGGAGCTTTCTTT	CASSETGVGAFF
TRBJ1-1	-	TRBD1	TRBV5-1	TGCGCCAGCAGCTTGACAGGGGCTATAGCTTTCTTT	CASSLTGAIAFF
TRBJ2-7	many	TRBD1	TRBV27	TGTGCCAGCAGAACGACAGGGGCATCCTACGAGCAGTACTTC	CASRTTGASYEQYF
TRBJ2-5	-	-	TRBV29-1	TGCAGCGCCGTAAAGTTGGTAGGGGAGACCCAGTACTTC	CSAVKLVGETQYF
TRBJ2-2	-	-	TRBV6-1	TGTGCCAGCAGTGCCCGGTGGGCGGACACCGGGGAGCTGTTTTTT	CASSARWADTGELFF
TRBJ2-1	many	TRBD1	TRBV14	TGTGCCAGCAGCCCTTACGGACAGGGTATTAGGTCCTACAATGAGCAGTTCTTC	CASSPYGQGIRSYNEQFF
TRBJ1-1	few	-	TRBV27	TGTGCCAGCTTCCAGGACACTGAAGCTTTCTTT	CASFQDTEAFF
TRBJ2-7	many	-	TRBV5-1	TGCGCCAGCAGCTCGAACCCTGGGCCCTACGAGCAGTACTTC	CASSSNPGPYEQYF
TRBJ2-1	-	TRBD2	TRBV6-1	TGTGCCAGCAGTGACCGGGGGGGGGTTACCTACAATGAGCAGTTCTTC	CASSDRGGVTYNEQFF
TRBJ1-2	-	-	TRBV5-1	TGCGCCAGCAGCCCCGGGGGGAGTCAAACTAACTATGGCTACACCTTC	CASSPGGSQTNYGYTF
TRBJ2-2	-	-	TRBV5-4	TGTGCCAGCACCATAGCGGACGAAGGCGGGGAGCTGTTTTTT	CASTIADEGGELFF
TRBJ2-2	-	TRBD1	TRBV25-1	TGTGCCAGCAGTGAACAGGGCAGGGGGCGATTCACCGGGGAGCTGTTTTTT	CASSEQGRGRFTGELFF
TRBJ2-2	-	-	TRBV6-1	TGTGCCAGCAGTGACGCGGGGGCGCAGCCCGGGGAGCTGTTTTTT	CASSDAGAQPGELFF
TRBJ1-5	-	-	TRBV6-1	TGTGCCAGCAGTGAGAGTTACAATCAGCCCCAGCATTTT	CASSESYNQPQHF
TRBJ1-4	many	-	TRBV24-1	TGTGCCATACATCGAGGAGGTAATGAAAAACTGTTTTTT	CAIHRGGNEKLFF
TRBJ1-5	-	-	TRBV3-1	TGTGCCAGCAGCCAAGCGGGCGGAAATCAGCCCCAGCATTTT	CASSQAGGNQPQHF
TRBJ2-5	many	-	TRBV7-8	TGTGCCACGTCGGTGGGATGGGTCCAAGAGACCCAGTACTTC	CATSVGWVQETQYF
TRBJ1-5	-	-	TRBV19	TGTGCCAGTAGATCCTTCTCTGGTAGTCAGCCCCAGCATTTT	CASRSFSGSQPQHF